These 25 T cell receptor beta chains were all obtained from the same sample, sequenced in a study of somatic mutations in T cells in chronic GVHD. Repertoires were generated with immunoSEQ multiplex PCR, while TCRdb's copy carries only in-frame clones and drops some. The sample has approximately 2,000 clones, roughly 63% seen once. The material sequenced was CD8+ T cells from blood. The receptors here all came from a male patient aged 50 to 60 with chronic graft-versus-host disease. The graft donor may have given rise to some T cells.

V and J are TRBV2 and TRBJ1-6; unclear D gene. Germline lookup yields CDR1 SNHLY and CDR2 FYNNEI. The ends were cut back, 4 bases at V and 4 bases at J, with 8 bases in the middle. The CDR3 runs 14 residues. CDR3 in amino acids: CASSGEIYNSPLHF. CDR3 nucleotide sequence: TGTGCCAGCAGTGGGGAGATATATAATTCACCCCTCCACTTT.

The V gene is TRBV13, the J gene TRBJ1-1; TRBD1 might be the D (5 bases). V lost 0 bases, J lost 4 bases, and 12 bases lay in between. CDR1 and CDR2 from the germline V gene are PRHDT and FYEKMQ (reference sequence). The CDR3 has 15 amino acids. The CDR3 region is CASSLGTQGPTEAFF. The CDR3 DNA follows: TGTGCCAGCAGCTTAGGAACTCAGGGTCCCACTGAAGCTTTCTTT.

The chain is built from TRBV27 and TRBJ2-1; tentative D call: TRBD2 (6 bases). Germline assignment: CDR1 MNHEY and CDR2 SMNVEV (reference sequence). V lost 6 bases to trimming and J lost 0 bases, with 6 bases between them. The CDR3 is made up of 13 amino acids. The CDR3 region has the DNA TGTGCCAGCAGGGAGGGCTCCTACAATGAGCAGTTCTTC. Translated: CASREGSYNEQFF.

This clone is large within its sample. The rearrangement joins TRBV29-1 to TRBJ1-3, with D possibly being TRBD1 (6 bases). Per germline, CDR1 SQVTM and CDR2 ANQGSEA. This CDR3 region has 14 residues. The V and J ends lost 0 bases and 5 bases respectively, with 11 bases between them. The chain's CDR3 is CSVEDEDRRNTIYF. In nucleotides, the CDR3 is TGCAGCGTTGAAGACGAGGACAGAAGAAACACCATATATTTT.

The V gene is TRBV6-5, the J gene TRBJ2-1, with D tentatively TRBD2 (7 bases). The length of the CDR3 is 15 residues. Germline values: CDR1 MNHEY, CDR2 SVGAGI. V lost 1 base, J lost 6 bases, and 13 bases lay in between. The CDR3 loop reads CASSYLGGGVNEQFF. In DNA form, the CDR3 reads TGTGCCAGCAGTTACTTGGGAGGGGGGGTCAATGAGCAGTTCTTC.

The chain carries TRBV6-1 and TRBJ1-5; the D gene is possibly TRBD1 (5 bases). Germline lookup yields CDR1 MNHNS and CDR2 SASEGT. V was pared by 9 bases and J by 2 bases, with 17 bases between. The CDR3 has 15 residues. The CDR3 protein is CASWGRDRGNQPQHF. CDR3 nucleotides: TGTGCCAGTTGGGGCAGGGATAGAGGCAATCAGCCCCAGCATTTT.

V is TRBV4-3 and J is TRBJ1-2, with a possible D match to TRBD1 (5 bases). This CDR3 is built from 15 residues. V lost 0 bases, J lost 4 bases, and 12 bases lay in between. In germline, CDR1 is LGHNA, CDR2 YSLEER. As DNA, the CDR3 is TGCGCCAGCAGCCAAGACGGAGGGGTTGGCTATGGCTACACCTTC. It is translated as CASSQDGGVGYGYTF.

In its sample, this clone was seen once. The chain recombines TRBV29-1 with TRBJ1-2; 8 bases are shared with TRBD1. Looked up from germline, CDR1 is SQVTM and CDR2 is ANQGSEA. This CDR3 is 13 amino acids long. With 6 bases clipped from V and 3 bases from J, the junction kept 6 bases outside the gene matches. The CDR3 loop reads CSVVDRDHYGYTF. DNA for the CDR3: TGCAGCGTGGTGGACAGGGACCACTATGGCTACACCTTC. The full variable domain, its missing parts supplied by reference TRBV29-1 and TRBJ1-2, is SAVISQKPSRDICQRGTSLTIQCQVDSQVTMMFWYRQQPGQSLTLIATANQGSEATYESGFVIDKFPISRPNLTFSTLTVSNMSPEDSSIYLCSVVDRDHYGYTFGSGTRLTVV.

With regard to this clone: Only one base separates this from a far larger clonotype, so it likely reflects a read error. This chain connects TRBV7-9 to TRBJ2-7, with 8 bases identical to TRBD1. CDR3 size: 16 residues. Germline V CDR1 and CDR2: SEHNR, FQNEAQ (reference sequence). Trimming at V came to 5 bases and at J to 0 bases, leaving 9 bases not matched to a gene. The CDR3 is CASSALTGASSYEQYF. The DNA of the CDR3 is TGTGCCAGCAGCGCCCTGACAGGGGCAAGCTCCTACGAGCAGTACTTC. Complete variable domain (other parts from reference TRBV7-9 and TRBJ2-7): DTGVSQNPRHKITKRGQNVTFRCDPISEHNRLYWYRQTLGQGPEFLTYFQNEAQLEKSRLLSDRFSAERPKGSFSTLEIQRTEQGDSAMYLCASSALTGASSYEQYFGPGTRLTVT.

The chain uses TRBV4-3 and TRBJ1-2; 7 positions agree with TRBD1. V was clipped by 2 bases and J by 4 bases; unmatched bases: 10. CDR3 length: 16 residues. The germline gives CDR1 LGHNA, CDR2 YSLEER. As DNA, the CDR3 is TGCGCCAGCAGCCAATCCAGGACAGGAGGTGGCTATGGCTACACCTTC. This gives the protein CASSQSRTGGGYGYTF.

This chain's CDR3 is CASSLVATNEKLFF. Here the CDR3 DNA reads TGTGCCAGCAGCCTCGTTGCAACTAATGAAAAACTGTTTTTT. V is TRBV5-6 and J is TRBJ1-4; D remains unclear. Germline CDR1 is SGHDT and CDR2 is YYEEEE. The CDR3 is made up of 14 amino acids. The V and J ends lost 4 bases and 0 bases respectively, with 7 bases between them.

The gene calls are TRBV6-5 and TRBJ2-3; TRBD1 agrees at 8 bases. The CDR3 has 14 residues. The germline V gene has CDR1 MNHEY and CDR2 SVGAGI. The J segment lost 3 bases and the V segment lost 7 bases, leaving 6 bases of the junction unmatched. The chain's CDR3 is CASTGGIRTDTQYF. The CDR3, as DNA: TGTGCCAGCACAGGGGGCATCCGGACAGATACGCAGTATTTT.

This chain joins TRBV19 and TRBJ2-1; tentative D call: TRBD1 (6 bases). The CDR3 is 12 amino acids. Trimming took off 1 base at V and 10 bases at J, with 8 bases between the two ends. The germline V gene has CDR1 LNHDA and CDR2 SQIVND (reference sequence). This CDR3 reads CASSIGGPEQFF. The CDR3 DNA reads TGTGCCAGTAGTATAGGGGGGCCGGAGCAGTTCTTC.

This clone appeared a few times. The gene calls are TRBV5-5 and TRBJ2-7; TRBD1 matches 8 bases. Germline assignment: CDR1 SGHKS and CDR2 YYEKEE (reference sequence). The J segment lost 0 bases and the V segment lost 4 bases, leaving 9 bases of the junction unmatched. This CDR3 contains 16 residues. The CDR3 reads CASSGLTGASSYEQYF. CDR3 coding DNA: TGTGCCAGCAGCGGCCTGACAGGGGCAAGCTCCTACGAGCAGTACTTC. The complete variable domain, with remaining parts taken from reference TRBV5-5 and TRBJ2-7, reads DAGVTQSPTHLIKTRGQQVTLRCSPISGHKSVSWYQQVLGQGPQFIFQYYEKEERGRGNFPDRFSARQFPNYSSELNVNALLLGDSALYLCASSGLTGASSYEQYFGPGTRLTVT.

The genes are TRBV6-1 and TRBJ1-2; D might be TRBD1 (5 bases). Germline CDR1 is MNHNS and CDR2 is SASEGT. The CDR3 length is 15 residues. Deletions cut 8 bases from V and 7 bases from J, with 23 bases between. The CDR3 here is CASFSAGLGLFGYTF. CDR3 DNA: TGTGCCAGCTTTTCCGCAGGGTTGGGTTTATTTGGCTACACCTTC.

Comment on this clone: Germline is not matched at one junction end, which may reflect a read error. Other DNA sequences of this sample code for an identical CDR3. The J gene is TRBJ2-7, the V gene TRBV7-9; 8 nucleotides match TRBD1. The CDR3 runs 13 residues. Germline V gene sequence: CDR1 SEHNR, CDR2 FQNEAQ (reference sequence). DNA of the CDR3: TGCGCCAGCAGCGATGGACAGGGCTACGAGCAGTACTTC. Its protein product is CASSDGQGYEQYF.

The chain is built from TRBV4-1 and TRBJ2-7; 10 nucleotides align to TRBD2. This CDR3 is 16 amino acids long. Trimming cost V 0 bases and J 4 bases; bases outside gene matches: 6. Germline V gene lookup returns CDR1 MGHRA and CDR2 YSYEKL. CDR3 residues: CASSQEASGGTYEQYF. In nucleotides, the CDR3 is TGCGCCAGCAGCCAAGAGGCTAGCGGGGGCACGTACGAGCAGTACTTC.

This clone was counted between two and nine times. CDR3 amino acids: CASSEAQVRGQGKDEQFF. CDR3 bases: TGTGCCAGCAGTGAAGCGCAGGTCCGTGGCCAGGGGAAGGATGAGCAGTTCTTC. This chain uses TRBV2 with TRBJ2-1, with D possibly TRBD1 on 6 matching bases. CDR3 length equals 18 residues. Germline-derived CDR1 and CDR2 are SNHLY and FYNNEI. With 0 bases removed from V and 8 bases from J, the gap between germline ends came to 23 bases.

V and J are TRBV7-6 and TRBJ2-7; maybe TRBD1 (5 bases). V lost 2 bases, J lost 1 base, and 9 bases lay in between. This CDR3 spans 14 amino acids. Germline V lookup: CDR1 SGHVS, CDR2 FNYEAQ. The CDR3 bases are TGTGCCAGCAGCTTATCGCAGGGATCCTACGAGCAGTACTTC. Translating gives CASSLSQGSYEQYF.

This rearrangement joins TRBV11-2 to TRBJ1-1; D is uncertain. Germline-derived CDR1 and CDR2 are SGHAT and FQNNGV. The length of the CDR3 is 14 residues. Deletions cut 1 base from V and 8 bases from J, with 14 bases between. The CDR3 here is CASSLGARTLEAFF. For the CDR3, the DNA is TGTGCCAGCAGCTTAGGGGCGAGAACACTCGAAGCTTTCTTT.

The CDR3 nucleotides read TGTGCCAGTAGTCCAAACTACTACGAGCAGTACTTC. This codes for CASSPNYYEQYF. This chain connects TRBV19 to TRBJ2-7; D unclear. CDR1 is LNHDA and CDR2 is SQIVND in the germline V gene (reference sequence). CDR3 length equals 12 residues. V lost 5 bases, J lost 3 bases, and 8 bases lay in between.

V is TRBV4-2 and J is TRBJ2-1; possibly TRBD1 for D (6 bases). The CDR3 has 14 residues. Per the germline V gene, CDR1 is LGHNA and CDR2 is YNFKEQ. Trimming took off 3 bases at V and 3 bases at J, with 9 bases between the two ends. CDR3 nucleotide sequence: TGTGCCAGCAGCCAGTTGGACAGCTACAATGAGCAGTTCTTC. Translated: CASSQLDSYNEQFF.

This clone showed up just a few times. The chain is built from TRBV5-5 and TRBJ2-5, with TRBD2 matching over 10 bases. This CDR3 has 15 residues. The trim removed 1 base at V and 5 bases at J, leaving 5 bases unmatched. Germline V CDR1 and CDR2: SGHKS, YYEKEE (reference sequence). CDR3 sequence: CASSLLAGVGETQYF. The CDR3, as DNA: TGTGCCAGCAGCTTGCTAGCGGGAGTAGGGGAGACCCAGTACTTC.

The CDR3 nucleotides read TGTGCCAGCAGCCCACGGACAGGTGCCTACGAGCAGTACTTC. Encoded protein: CASSPRTGAYEQYF. This rearrangement joins TRBV7-9 to TRBJ2-7, with 7 nucleotides matching TRBD1. V gave up 5 bases and J gave up 2 bases; unmatched junction bases: 6. In germline, CDR1 is SEHNR, CDR2 FQNEAQ (reference sequence). The CDR3 extends over 14 amino acids.

The V and J genes are TRBV7-6 and TRBJ1-6; possible D gene TRBD1, 5 bases. The germline V gene encodes CDR1 SGHVS and CDR2 FNYEAQ. The CDR3 is 14 residues long. The V end was cut by 9 bases, the J end by 7 bases, with 16 bases between. Here the CDR3 reads CASSEGGENSPLHF. Written as DNA, the CDR3 is TGTGCCAGTAGCGAGGGAGGGGAGAATTCACCCCTCCACTTT. The complete variable domain, with remaining parts taken from reference TRBV7-6 and TRBJ1-6, reads GAGVSQSPRYKVTKRGQDVALRCDPISGHVSLYWYRQALGQGPEFLTYFNYEAQQDKSGLPNDRFSAERPEGSISTLTIQRTEQRDSAMYRCASSEGGENSPLHFGNGTRLTVT.